One sample yielded the 11 T cell receptor beta chains listed below, sequenced in a study of blood T cell repertoires in COVID-19 (dated by TCRdb to 2020 to 2022). The library was made by the immunoSEQ multiplex PCR assay. The source is immuneACCESS, and TCRdb retained only in-frame sequences with V and J called. Part of the clones is not carried over; for the studies checked, unresolved V genes explain less than half of this, and the remainder is unexplained. The sample profile shows about 150,000 clones; about nine tenths of them were found once. The biggest ten clones account for 2% to 3% of the sample. Source material: peripheral blood. These receptors originate from a woman between 65 and 79 years old with acute or convalescent COVID-19.

V and J are TRBV10-3 and TRBJ1-6, with 10 bases that match TRBD1. The CDR3 consists of 15 residues. Germline CDR1 reads ENHRY; CDR2 reads SYGVKD. J gave up 8 bases and V 9 bases, and 10 bases lay outside the gene matches. The CDR3 DNA sequence: TGTGCCATAAAACCTGGGACAGGGGACTATTCACCCCTCCACTTT. The encoded protein is CAIKPGTGDYSPLHF.

For the CDR3, the DNA is TGTGCCAGCAGCCGCGGGGGGGTGCCGGGCGGCTACACCTTC. Its protein product is CASSRGGVPGGYTF. The chain links TRBV3-1 (or the pseudogene TRBV3-2) to TRBJ1-2, with a tentative D call TRBD1 (5 bases). Germline assignment: CDR1 LGHDT and CDR2 YNNKEL (reference sequence). The CDR3 loop spans 14 amino acids. V lost 4 bases and J 8 bases, leaving 17 bases between the germline ends.

The genes are TRBV7-8 and TRBJ1-4; 10 nucleotides match TRBD1. Germline CDR1 reads SGHVS; CDR2 reads FQNEAQ. The CDR3 is 16 residues long. V dropped 5 bases and J dropped 4; count of bases not matched to a gene: 7. The CDR3 nucleotides are TGTGCCAGCAGCAACGACAGGGGGCCGTTTAATGAAAAACTGTTTTTT. This encodes CASSNDRGPFNEKLFF.

J is TRBJ2-3 and V is TRBV29-1; D remains unclear. The germline V gene encodes CDR1 SQVTM and CDR2 ANQGSEA. Trimming took off 5 bases at V and 7 bases at J, with 7 bases between the two ends. This CDR3 comprises 10 residues. The CDR3, as DNA: TGCAGCGTTTGGGCGAATACGCAGTATTTT. Translated: CSVWANTQYF.

The rearrangement uses TRBV19 and TRBJ2-5; D is ambiguous. The germline CDR1 and CDR2 sequences are LNHDA and SQIVND (reference sequence). Trimming took 6 bases from V and 5 from J, leaving 7 bases between them. This CDR3 is 11 amino acids long. CDR3 nucleotides: TGTGCCAGTAGCACTCGGGAGACCCAGTACTTC. It specifies CASSTRETQYF.

The chain uses TRBV27 and TRBJ2-1, with D perhaps matching TRBD1 (5 bases). CDR1 is MNHEY, CDR2 SMNVEV, per germline (reference sequence). This CDR3 has 13 amino acids. V was cut by 6 bases and J by 7 bases, with 13 bases left in between. The CDR3 loop is CASRTLGRNEQFF. CDR3 in DNA: TGTGCCAGCAGGACATTGGGGCGGAATGAGCAGTTCTTC.

The V and J genes are TRBV18 and TRBJ1-1; 8 bases are shared with TRBD1. The length of the CDR3 is 15 residues. From germline, CDR1 is KGHSH and CDR2 LQKENI. Germline trimming cut 0 bases from V and 3 bases from J; bases unmatched to any gene: 3. For the CDR3, the DNA is TGTGCCAGCTCACCACCCCCGGACAGGGACACTGAAGCTTTCTTT. Translating gives CASSPPPDRDTEAFF.

V gene TRBV30 combines with J gene TRBJ2-5, with unresolved D. Germline CDR1 GTSNPN, CDR2 SVGIG (reference sequence). This CDR3 comprises 11 residues. Trimming removed 2 bases from V and 1 base from J, with 2 bases in between. The CDR3 spells CAWSLQETQYF. CDR3 nucleotide sequence: TGTGCCTGGAGTCTCCAAGAGACCCAGTACTTC.

The chain uses TRBV5-4 and TRBJ2-1, with TRBD1 matching over 10 bases. In germline, CDR1 is SGHNT, CDR2 YYREEE (reference sequence). V lost 6 bases, J lost 4 bases, and 4 bases stayed unmatched. The CDR3 is made up of 14 amino acids. The CDR3 DNA follows: TGTGCCAGCAACGGACAGGGGGGGTACAATGAGCAGTTCTTC. Protein product: CASNGQGGYNEQFF.

Here the CDR3 DNA reads TGTGCCAGCTCACCGACAGGGGCCAGCACAGATACGCAGTATTTT. Residues: CASSPTGASTDTQYF. The V gene is TRBV18, the J gene TRBJ2-3; 8 bases match TRBD1. The trim removed 3 bases at V and 0 bases at J, leaving 2 bases unmatched. Germline loops: CDR1 KGHSH, CDR2 LQKENI. CDR3 length: 15 residues.

The chain carries TRBV7-8 and TRBJ2-7; D is possibly TRBD1 (6 bases). V was pared by 5 bases and J by 4 bases, with 15 bases between. This CDR3 region has 14 residues. Germline V gene data show CDR1 as SGHVS and CDR2 as FQNEAQ. CDR3: CASSIGQIVYEQYF. In DNA, the CDR3 is TGTGCCAGCAGCATCGGACAGATTGTTTACGAGCAGTACTTC. Full variable domain (missing parts from reference TRBV7-8 and TRBJ2-7): GAGVSQSPRYKVAKRGQDVALRCDPISGHVSLFWYQQALGQGPEFLTYFQNEAQLDKSGLPSDRFFAERPEGSVSTLKIQRTQQEDSAVYLCASSIGQIVYEQYFGPGTRLTVT.